The T cell receptor beta chain under discussion was sequenced for a study of OX40 agonist ivuxolimab in advanced cancers. The wider study: Patients receiving dose escalation had hepatocellular carcinoma, melanoma, renal cell or head and neck cancer. A mean age of around 66 years, range about 23 to 90, was recorded, and under 85% were male.

The table came from immunoSEQ multiplex PCR; TCRdb's copy has only in-frame clones and leaves some out. The sample records tens of thousands of clones, around 83% being singletons. Study-wide points: Average numbers of expanded clones were greater in CD8+ T cells than in CD4+.

V gave up 6 bases and J gave up 0 bases, with 13 bases separating them. The CDR3 has 15 residues. CDR1 SNHLY and CDR2 FYNNEI come from the germline V gene. People who had autoimmune disease history or systemic immunosuppression were excluded. Comment on this clone: What it binds is not known.

The rearrangement uses TRBV2 and TRBJ2-3; D is possibly TRBD1 (6 bases). Sequenced here: CD4+ or CD8+ T cells sorted from blood, sampled in a trial of the OX40 agonist ivuxolimab. The origin of this receptor is an adult with an advanced solid tumor such as melanoma, head and neck, liver or kidney cancer. The CDR3 coding sequence is TGTGCCAGCAGAGGGGACACACCTAGCACAGATACGCAGTATTTT. Amino acids: CASRGDTPSTDTQYF.